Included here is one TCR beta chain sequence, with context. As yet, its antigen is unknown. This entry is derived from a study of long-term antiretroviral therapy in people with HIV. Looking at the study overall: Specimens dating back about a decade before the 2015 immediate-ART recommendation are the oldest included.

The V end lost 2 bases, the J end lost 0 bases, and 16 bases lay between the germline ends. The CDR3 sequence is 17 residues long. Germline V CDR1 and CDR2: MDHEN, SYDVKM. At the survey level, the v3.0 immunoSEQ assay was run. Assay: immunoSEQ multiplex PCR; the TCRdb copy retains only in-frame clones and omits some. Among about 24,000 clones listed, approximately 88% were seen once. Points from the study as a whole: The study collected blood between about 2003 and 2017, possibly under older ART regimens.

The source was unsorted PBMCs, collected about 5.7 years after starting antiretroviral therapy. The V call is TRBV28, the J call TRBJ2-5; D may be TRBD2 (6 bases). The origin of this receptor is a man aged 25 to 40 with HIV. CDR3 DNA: TGTGCCAGCAGTTTAGCAGGCCCCGGAGGGTACCAAGAGACCCAGTACTTC. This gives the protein CASSLAGPGGYQETQYF.